This T cell receptor (beta chain) came from a study of T cells in tuberculosis. Study-wide findings and caveats: The stringent gate may have excluded weak CD1B-GMM tetramer binders.

No alpha-beta pairing information exists for these sequences. Data came from immunoSEQ multiplex PCR; TCRdb stores just in-frame clones and leaves some out. Among approximately 100,000 clones listed, roughly 93% were seen once. V was cut by 1 base and J by 6 bases, with 9 bases left in between. The CDR3 contains 14 residues. Germline V gene data show CDR1 as LGHNA and CDR2 as YNFKEQ. Thawed, overnight-rested PBMC were stained with GMM-loaded CD1B tetramer, viability dye and anti-CD3, then sorted. CD1B tetramers were loaded with Rhodococcus equi-derived C32 glucose monomycolate. Before cryopreservation, the sorted PBMC lost their CD14-expressing monocytes.

The sequenced material came from CD1b-GMM tetramer-negative cells sorted from PBMCs. This TCR was recovered from an adult woman with latent tuberculosis. The genes are TRBV4-2 and TRBJ2-2; D is possibly TRBD2 (5 bases). CDR3 residues: CASSQVGAAGELFF. The CDR3 region has the DNA TGTGCCAGCAGCCAAGTAGGAGCGGCCGGGGAGCTGTTTTTT.